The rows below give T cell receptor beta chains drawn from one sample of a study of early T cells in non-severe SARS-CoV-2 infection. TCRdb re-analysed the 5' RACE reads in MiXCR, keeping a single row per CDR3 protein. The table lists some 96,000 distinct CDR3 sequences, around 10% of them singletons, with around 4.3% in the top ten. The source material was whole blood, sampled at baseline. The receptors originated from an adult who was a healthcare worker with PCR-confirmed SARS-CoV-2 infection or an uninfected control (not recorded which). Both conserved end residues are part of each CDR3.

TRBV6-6 CASSRDSAYEQYF
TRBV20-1 CSARSGRGNYGYTF
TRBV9 CASSPQGALNSPLHF
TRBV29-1 CSVSGASGEQYF
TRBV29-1 CSVTQTGGTEAFF
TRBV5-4 CASSSRGFTGNEQFF
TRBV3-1 CASSLGQEGFEQYF
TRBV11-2 CASSLEAGGREQFF
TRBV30 CACNSGTQNTEAFF
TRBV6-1 CASSIRTQYF
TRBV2 CASSGETGSPLHF
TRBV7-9 CASSPGQGAGYTF
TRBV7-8 CASSLSTADTDTQYF
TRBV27 CASSPGGNLNNEQFF
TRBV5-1 CASSPGQGTPGERLFF
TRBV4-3 CASSRSPGQRWNEQFF
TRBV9 CASSVGPDLGTEAFF
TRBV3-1 CASSQTDSNQPQHF
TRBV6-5 CASSSDRLAGGPGSAGELFF
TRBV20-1 CSAVQLVSYEQYF
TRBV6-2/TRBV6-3 CASRTGNSNQPQHF
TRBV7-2 CASSPMTFNEQFF
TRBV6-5 CASQPGGGYEQYF
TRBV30 CAWSRLHLNAEAFF
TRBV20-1 CSAGPREWSQPQHF
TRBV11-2 CASRRPGTSGRRTGELFF
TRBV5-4 CASSLDPLTDTQYF
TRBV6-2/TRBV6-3 CASTKPSGTTYEQYF
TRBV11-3 CASSLASSTDTQYF
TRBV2 CATDGGDSYNEQFF
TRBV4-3 CASSQEGASGRVQYF
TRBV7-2 CASSLMRGWKGYNEQFF
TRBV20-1 CSARPPGRGPKNIQYF
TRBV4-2 CASSQDTGRETQYF
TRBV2 CASWASGYEQYF
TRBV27 CASSRPPGPSYEQYF
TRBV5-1 CASSWGQGPYEQYF
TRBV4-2 CASSRDEGRSYEQYF
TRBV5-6 CASSWDRGNSPLHF
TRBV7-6 CASSLNGLNTEAFF
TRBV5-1 CASNTGTANTEAFF
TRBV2 CASPRRDREYNEQFF
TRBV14 CASSQAGNSPLHF
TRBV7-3 CASSPRLAGADTQYF
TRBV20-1 CSATLPGTAYVETQYF
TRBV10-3 CAISGWSSGNTIYF
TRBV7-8 CASRPRRTANTEAFF